These 22 T cell receptor beta chains were all obtained from the same sample, sequenced in a study of blood T cell repertoires in COVID-19. The assay was immunoSEQ multiplex PCR, and TCRdb's table has in-frame clones only and misses some. Of about 670,000 clones in the sample, more than 80% were seen once. The material sequenced was peripheral blood. All receptors derive from a young woman with acute or convalescent COVID-19.

The rearrangement uses TRBV6-1 and TRBJ2-3; 11 bases are a match to TRBD2. The CDR3 has 17 residues. Germline trimming cut 3 bases from V and 0 bases from J; bases unmatched to any gene: 5. Per germline, CDR1 MNHNS and CDR2 SASEGT. CDR3 sequence reads: CASSEVAGGPSTDTQYF. CDR3 DNA: TGTGCCAGCAGTGAGGTAGCGGGGGGGCCGAGCACAGATACGCAGTATTTT.

This chain joins TRBV6-2 or TRBV6-3 and TRBJ1-5; the D is unclear. V lost 0 bases and J 9 bases, leaving 21 bases between the germline ends. Per germline, CDR1 MNHEY and CDR2 SVGEGT. CDR3 size: 17 residues. The CDR3: CASSYSRSAVGHRPQHF. Here the CDR3 DNA reads TGTGCCAGCAGTTACTCGCGCAGCGCGGTCGGCCATAGGCCCCAGCATTTT.

This clone was seen just once. The rearrangement joins TRBV18 to TRBJ1-1; perhaps TRBD1 as D (6 bases). Germline CDR1 and CDR2: KGHSH and LQKENI. V lost 3 bases and J 3 bases, leaving 14 bases between the germline ends. CDR3 size: 15 residues. The CDR3 DNA follows: TGTGCCAGCTCACCTATTGACAGGCTGGACACTGAAGCTTTCTTT. This encodes CASSPIDRLDTEAFF. Drawing the rest from reference TRBV18 and TRBJ1-1, the complete variable domain is NAGVMQNPRHLVRRRGQEARLRCSPMKGHSHVYWYRQLPEEGLKFMVYLQKENIIDESGMPKERFSAEFPKEGPSILRIQQVVRGDSAAYFCASSPIDRLDTEAFFGQGTRLTVV.

The gene calls are TRBV5-5 and TRBJ1-1; unclear D gene. The CDR3 consists of 15 residues. Germline lookup yields CDR1 SGHKS and CDR2 YYEKEE (reference sequence). The V gene lost 3 bases and the J gene lost 0 bases, with 12 bases spanning the gap. CDR3 protein: CASSWQEGLNTEAFF. Here the CDR3 DNA reads TGTGCCAGCAGCTGGCAGGAAGGTTTGAACACTGAAGCTTTCTTT.

The chain is built from TRBV19 and TRBJ1-5; D ambiguous. V was clipped by 7 bases and J by 0 bases, with 13 bases between them. CDR1 is LNHDA and CDR2 is SQIVND in the germline V gene (reference sequence). The CDR3 runs 15 residues. The CDR3 here is CASTPTGNSNQPQHF. The CDR3 DNA follows: TGTGCCAGTACCCCAACGGGAAATAGCAATCAGCCCCAGCATTTT. Full variable domain (outside the CDR3, taken from reference TRBV19 and TRBJ1-5): DGGITQSPKYLFRKEGQNVTLSCEQNLNHDAMYWYRQDPGQGLRLIYYSQIVNDFQKGDIAEGYSVSREKKESFPLTVTSAQKNPTAFYLCASTPTGNSNQPQHFGDGTRLSIL.

Worth noting for this clone: An end of the junction does not agree with germline; a read error may underlie this. The chain is built from TRBV12-3 or TRBV12-4 and TRBJ1-3, with D unclear. This CDR3 is 10 amino acids long. CDR3 nucleotide sequence: TGTGCCAGCAGACGCGCGGGCCTTATCTTT. Translating it yields CASRRAGLIF.

The V and J genes are TRBV7-3 and TRBJ2-7; TRBD1 matches at 10 bases. Germline assignment: CDR1 SGHTA and CDR2 FQGTGA. The trim removed 6 bases at V and 2 bases at J, leaving 7 bases unmatched. The CDR3 is 15 residues long. CDR3 residues: CASRDPGQGTYEQYF. CDR3 bases: TGTGCCAGCAGGGATCCGGGACAGGGGACCTACGAGCAGTACTTC.

The chain is built from TRBV2 and TRBJ2-4; 8 bases map to TRBD1. V gave up 10 bases and J gave up 10 bases; unmatched junction bases: 15. The CDR3 has 14 amino acids. Germline V CDR1 and CDR2: SNHLY, FYNNEI. The CDR3 loop reads CATRQPGTGPIQYF. CDR3 nucleotides: TGTGCCACCCGCCAACCTGGGACAGGCCCAATTCAGTACTTC.

The chain carries TRBV29-1 and TRBJ1-4, with no clear D. The V end lost 8 bases, the J end lost 7 bases, and 20 bases lay between the germline ends. CDR3 size: 14 residues. CDR1 SQVTM and CDR2 ANQGSEA come from the germline V gene. The CDR3 DNA is TGCAGCACCTCGGACCCCGGAGGTGGTGAAAAACTGTTTTTT. Residues: CSTSDPGGGEKLFF.

This clone was found a few times. CDR3 protein: CASSWTGAGELFF. In nucleotides, the CDR3 is TGTGCCAGCAGTTGGACAGGGGCCGGGGAGCTGTTTTTT. The chain uses TRBV6-2 or TRBV6-3 and TRBJ2-2; 9 bases line up with TRBD1. The CDR3 covers 13 residues. Germline assignment: CDR1 MNHEY and CDR2 SVGEGT. V shed 4 bases, J shed 6 bases, and the junction held 0 bases outside the gene matches.

V and J are TRBV11-1 and TRBJ1-6, with D possibly matching TRBD1 (5 bases). Germline lookup yields CDR1 SGHAT and CDR2 FQDESV (reference sequence). Trimming pared 2 bases from V and 9 bases from J, leaving 11 bases between. This CDR3 region has 14 residues. The CDR3 is CASSLQGPISPLHF. DNA of the CDR3: TGTGCCAGCAGCTTACAGGGTCCTATTTCACCCCTCCACTTT.

The CDR3 protein is CASSYLAANNEQFF. Written as DNA, the CDR3 is TGTGCCAGCAGTTACTTAGCGGCAAACAATGAGCAGTTCTTC. The chain carries TRBV6-5 and TRBJ2-1; D might be TRBD2 (6 bases). Trimming shortened V by 1 base and J by 5 bases, and 9 bases separated the two germline ends. The CDR3 contains 14 residues. CDR1 MNHEY and CDR2 SVGAGI come from the germline V gene.

The chain recombines TRBV6-5 with TRBJ1-5; D is perhaps TRBD1 (5 bases). Trimming removed 10 bases from V and 9 bases from J, with 13 bases in between. Germline CDR1 reads MNHEY; CDR2 reads SVGAGI. The CDR3 contains 11 residues. The CDR3: CATLRGGPQHF. The CDR3 DNA follows: TGTGCCACCCTTCGGGGGGGGCCCCAGCATTTT.

The rearrangement links TRBV3-1 (or the pseudogene TRBV3-2) to TRBJ2-1; TRBD2 matches at 13 bases. Trimming removed 2 bases from V and 9 bases from J; junction bases left unmatched: 7. Germline V gives CDR1 LGHDT, CDR2 YNNKEL (reference sequence). The CDR3 is made up of 16 amino acids. In nucleotides, the CDR3 is TGTGCCAGCAGCCAACCGGGACTAGCGGGGAGTGGTGAGCAGTTCTTC. This sequence encodes CASSQPGLAGSGEQFF.

The chain couples TRBV6-5 to TRBJ1-1; D perhaps matches TRBD1 (5 bases). Germline loops: CDR1 MNHEY, CDR2 SVGAGI. V was trimmed by 2 bases and J by 3 bases, leaving 10 bases between them. The CDR3 is made up of 14 amino acids. Here the CDR3 reads CASSYGTLDTEAFF. The CDR3 DNA sequence: TGTGCCAGCAGTTACGGGACTTTGGACACTGAAGCTTTCTTT.

A note on this clone: The sample contains more than one DNA sequence encoding this CDR3. The chain links TRBV6-5 to TRBJ1-1, with D possibly matching TRBD1 (5 bases). This CDR3 is 14 amino acids long. The germline V gene encodes CDR1 MNHEY and CDR2 SVGAGI. The ends were cut back, 6 bases at V and 5 bases at J, with 16 bases in the middle. CDR3 residues: CASSRGTGGTEAFF. In nucleotides, the CDR3 is TGTGCCAGCAGCCGCGGCACGGGGGGGACTGAAGCTTTCTTT.

The gene calls are TRBV5-1 and TRBJ2-1, with TRBD1 identical over 8 bases. This CDR3 has 14 residues. V dropped 6 bases and J dropped 4; count of bases not matched to a gene: 6. Germline V gene data show CDR1 as SGHRS and CDR2 as YFSETQ. The CDR3 sequence: CASKGTGFYNEQFF. The DNA for the CDR3 is TGCGCCAGCAAAGGGACAGGATTTTACAATGAGCAGTTCTTC.

This chain connects TRBV7-6 to TRBJ2-5, with a possible D match to TRBD2 (6 bases). The CDR3 loop spans 15 amino acids. Germline V gives CDR1 SGHVS, CDR2 FNYEAQ. Trimming removed 1 base at V and 5 bases at J, with 14 bases between. For the CDR3, the DNA is TGTGCCAGCAGCTTAGACCTAGCGCCGAGGGAGACCCAGTACTTC. As protein: CASSLDLAPRETQYF. The whole variable domain, remainder taken from reference TRBV7-6 and TRBJ2-5, is GAGVSQSPRYKVTKRGQDVALRCDPISGHVSLYWYRQALGQGPEFLTYFNYEAQQDKSGLPNDRFSAERPEGSISTLTIQRTEQRDSAMYRCASSLDLAPRETQYFGPGTRLLVL.

The chain uses TRBV24-1 and TRBJ1-2, with no clear D. V dropped 1 base and J dropped 6 bases, with 2 bases sitting between them. Looked up from germline, CDR1 is KGHDR and CDR2 is SFDVKD. This CDR3 is 11 amino acids long. Written as DNA, the CDR3 is TGTGCCACCAGTGATTTTAATGGCTACACCTTC. This translates into CATSDFNGYTF.

The chain combines TRBV2 with TRBJ1-5; 8 positions match TRBD1. Losses at the gene ends were 3 bases for V and 4 bases for J; bases not matched to a gene: 8. Germline CDR1 reads SNHLY; CDR2 reads FYNNEI. The CDR3 sequence is 16 residues long. CDR3 sequence reads: CASSERGQEWNQPQHF. Here the CDR3 DNA reads TGTGCCAGCAGTGAGAGGGGACAGGAATGGAATCAGCCCCAGCATTTT.

This chain links TRBV11-2 with TRBJ2-1; 11 bases fit TRBD2. V was pared by 4 bases and J by 3 bases, with 5 bases of the junction left unmatched. CDR3 length: 16 residues. Germline assignment: CDR1 SGHAT and CDR2 FQNNGV. CDR3 nucleotide sequence: TGTGCCAGCAGCTCCCTAGCGGGGGGTAGCTACAATGAGCAGTTCTTC. As protein: CASSSLAGGSYNEQFF. Complete variable domain (other parts from reference TRBV11-2 and TRBJ2-1): EAGVAQSPRYKIIEKRQSVAFWCNPISGHATLYWYQQILGQGPKLLIQFQNNGVVDDSQLPKDRFSAERLKGVDSTLKIQPAKLEDSAVYLCASSSLAGGSYNEQFFGPGTRLTVL.

Concerning this clone: The same CDR3 arises from other DNA sequences in this sample as well. V gene TRBV9 combines with J gene TRBJ2-1, with D perhaps TRBD2 (6 bases). Germline lookup yields CDR1 SGDLS and CDR2 YYNGEE. The CDR3 is 15 amino acids. The V end lost 0 bases, the J end lost 3 bases, and 10 bases lay between the germline ends. CDR3 sequence (DNA): TGTGCCAGCAGCGTAGGCGGGGTGATCTACAATGAGCAGTTCTTC. This translates into CASSVGGVIYNEQFF.